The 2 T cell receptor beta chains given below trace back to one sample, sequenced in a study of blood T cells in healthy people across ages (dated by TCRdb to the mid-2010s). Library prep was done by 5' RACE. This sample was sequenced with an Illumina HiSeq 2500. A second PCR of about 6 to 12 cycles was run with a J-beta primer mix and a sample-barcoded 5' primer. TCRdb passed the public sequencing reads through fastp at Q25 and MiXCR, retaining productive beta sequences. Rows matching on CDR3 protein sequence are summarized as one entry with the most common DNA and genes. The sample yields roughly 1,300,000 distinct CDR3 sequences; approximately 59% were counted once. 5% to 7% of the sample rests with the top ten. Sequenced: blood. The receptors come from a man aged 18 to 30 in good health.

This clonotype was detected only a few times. The chain's CDR3 is CSVVQGSGEQYF. The CDR3 DNA reads as TGCAGCGTTGTGCAGGGGTCTGGGGAGCAGTACTTC. This chain connects TRBV29-1 to TRBJ2-7; D perhaps matches TRBD1 (6 bases). V shed 4 bases and J shed 7 bases, with 14 bases lying between them. The CDR3 length is 12 residues. Germline V gene sequence: CDR1 SQVTM, CDR2 ANQGSEA.

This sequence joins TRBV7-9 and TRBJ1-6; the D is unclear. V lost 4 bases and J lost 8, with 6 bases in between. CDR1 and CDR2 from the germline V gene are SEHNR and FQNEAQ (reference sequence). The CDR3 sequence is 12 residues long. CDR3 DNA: TGTGCCAGCAGCTCCTTAGATTCACCCCTCCACTTT. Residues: CASSSLDSPLHF.